This T cell receptor (beta chain) is from a study of T cell responses to AZD1222 COVID-19 vaccine. The germline CDR1 and CDR2 sequences are SGHAT and FQNNGV. V lost 1 base and J 4 bases, leaving 8 bases between the germline ends. This CDR3 contains 14 residues. TCRdb's table, derived via immunoSEQ multiplex PCR, lists solely in-frame clones and lacks some. Of over 85,000 clones listed, around 89% are singletons. The sequence came from an adult in good health. The sequencing here drew on peripheral blood, taken on day 0 of AZD1222 vaccination. J is TRBJ1-5 and V is TRBV11-2; D not resolved. The CDR3 bases are TGTGCCAGCAGCTTAGCCCCCACGAATCAGCCCCAGCATTTT. Amino acids: CASSLAPTNQPQHF.